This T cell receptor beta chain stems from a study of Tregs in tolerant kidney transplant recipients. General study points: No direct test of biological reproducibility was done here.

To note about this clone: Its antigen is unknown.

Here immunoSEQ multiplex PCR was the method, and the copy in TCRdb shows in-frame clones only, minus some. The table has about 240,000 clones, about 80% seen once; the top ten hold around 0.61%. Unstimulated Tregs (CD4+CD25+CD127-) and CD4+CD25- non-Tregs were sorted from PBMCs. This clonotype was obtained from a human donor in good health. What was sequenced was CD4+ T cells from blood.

DNA for the CDR3: TGTGCCAGCAGTGACAGGAACTATGGCTACACCTTC. Protein sequence: CASSDRNYGYTF. The V and J genes are TRBV6-4 and TRBJ1-2; D ambiguous. The germline V and J ends were trimmed by 2 bases and 2 bases, with 3 bases remaining between them. This CDR3 region has 12 residues. Germline CDR1 is MRHNA and CDR2 is SNTAGT.